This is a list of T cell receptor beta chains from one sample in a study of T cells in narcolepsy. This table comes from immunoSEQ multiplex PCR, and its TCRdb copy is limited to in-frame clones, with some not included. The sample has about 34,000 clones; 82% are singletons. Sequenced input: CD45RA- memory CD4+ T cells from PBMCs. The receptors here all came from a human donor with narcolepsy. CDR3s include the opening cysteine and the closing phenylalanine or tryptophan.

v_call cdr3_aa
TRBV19 CASSGGDRGHPSTDTQYF
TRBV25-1 CASSHGRATNEKLFF
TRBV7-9 CASSLGGQTPEAFF
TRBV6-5 CASSYDGTYGYTF
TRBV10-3 CASTDGTLGDRGPQHF
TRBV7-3 CASSPQSGRLWSEQFF
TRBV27 CASSPRDVRGDTQYF
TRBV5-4 CASREGRGGRETQYF
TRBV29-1 CSVTAERLYNEQFF
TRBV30 CAWSKPQGKNTIYF
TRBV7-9 CASSWPPTSAYNEQFF
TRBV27 CASSWGDSGEQYF
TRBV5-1 CASSLEGFGGYTF
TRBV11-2 CASKGMASGSEETQYF
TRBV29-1 CSGRLAGLNEQFF
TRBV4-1 CASSQDGRGEQFF
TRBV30 CAWSYGLSNQPQHF
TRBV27 CASSTGQGFTEAFF
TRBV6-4 CASSVEENTEAFF
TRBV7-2 CASSLRLLHGETQYF
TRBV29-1 CSGVVTNSYEQYF
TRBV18 CASSPQGGHGQSNEKLFF
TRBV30 CAWSVGQGYGYTF
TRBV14 CASSQRTGRMNTEAFF
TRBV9 CASSFGTGGIYEQYF
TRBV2 CASRGDTGRQAFF
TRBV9 CASSVGVGTDTQYF
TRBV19 CASISGLAGGNTIYF
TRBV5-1 CASSPDGRGNTIYF
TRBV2 CASSPDHSNQPQHF
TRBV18 CASSYSFQVASGELFF
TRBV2 CASRPGLEGTEAFF
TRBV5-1 CASSLDRLGTGETQYF
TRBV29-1 CSVEAVLAGQYF
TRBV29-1 CSVEYGPTNTEAFF
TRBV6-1 CASSAVSTATNEKLFF
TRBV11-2 CASIATGTWGETQYF
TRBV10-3 CAIRGQGAMGGELFF
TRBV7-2 CASSLYGRQFNSPLHF
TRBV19 CASTRTLRMNTEAFF
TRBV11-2 CASSSTGGTNNSPLHF
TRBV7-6 CASRLDTAGTGELFF
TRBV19 CASSVQQGSGGYTF
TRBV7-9 CASSLGAISSYNEQFF
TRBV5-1 CASSLTTEGYGYTF
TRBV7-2 CASSTQGGSSGEQYF
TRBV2 CASSGPGRTNTGELFF
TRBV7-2 CASSSDRGGDEKLFF
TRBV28 CASSLPLTGGDEQFF
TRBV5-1 CASSLEQETQYF